These T cell receptor beta chains were read from a single sample in a study of blood T cell repertoires in COVID-19. Sequencing used immunoSEQ multiplex PCR; TCRdb keeps in-frame clones, though not all of them. The table has 95,000 to 150,000 clones, around 83% seen once. The sequenced sample was peripheral blood. These TCRs come from an elderly man with active or convalescent COVID-19. Both conserved end residues are part of each CDR3. Fields, in order: J gene, D gene, clone size, V gene, CDR3 protein, CDR3 DNA. The D gene is left open where the match is weak. The size entry is marked missing in some rows and otherwise reads once, few, many or a size class.

j_call: TRBJ1-3
d_call: NA
clone_size: few
v_call: TRBV5-4
cdr3_aa: CASSTNRDGGANTIYF
cdr3_nt: TGTGCCAGCAGCACCAACCGGGATGGCGGGGCGAACACCATATATTTT

j_call: TRBJ2-1
d_call: NA
clone_size: NA
v_call: TRBV7-6
cdr3_aa: CASSPTRSSYNEQFF
cdr3_nt: TGTGCCAGCAGCCCTACCCGGAGCTCCTACAATGAGCAGTTCTTC

j_call: TRBJ1-1
d_call: NA
clone_size: NA
v_call: TRBV23-1
cdr3_aa: CASTSMGGTEAFF
cdr3_nt: TGCGCCAGCACTTCAATGGGGGGGACTGAAGCTTTCTTT

j_call: TRBJ1-2
d_call: NA
clone_size: NA
v_call: TRBV6-2/TRBV6-3
cdr3_aa: CASSYSKSGPLYGYTF
cdr3_nt: TGTGCCAGCAGTTACTCGAAAAGCGGCCCCCTTTATGGCTACACCTTC

j_call: TRBJ1-1
d_call: NA
clone_size: NA
v_call: TRBV27
cdr3_aa: CASRTGTRAFF
cdr3_nt: TGTGCCAGCAGGACAGGAACTCGGGCTTTCTTT

j_call: TRBJ2-5
d_call: TRBD2
clone_size: NA
v_call: TRBV5-6
cdr3_aa: CASSLAGLLAGVGTQYF
cdr3_nt: TGTGCCAGCAGCTTGGCCGGGCTACTAGCGGGGGTGGGGACCCAGTACTTC

j_call: TRBJ1-2
d_call: TRBD1
clone_size: NA
v_call: TRBV6-5
cdr3_aa: CASKGTGFSGYTF
cdr3_nt: TGTGCCAGCAAAGGGACAGGGTTTAGTGGCTACACCTTC

j_call: TRBJ1-1
d_call: NA
clone_size: NA
v_call: TRBV5-5
cdr3_aa: CASSSYRINMNTEAFF
cdr3_nt: TGTGCCAGCAGCTCATACAGGATTAACATGAACACTGAAGCTTTCTTT

j_call: TRBJ1-2
d_call: TRBD1
clone_size: NA
v_call: TRBV28
cdr3_aa: CAVLDRPQAGYTF
cdr3_nt: TGTGCCGTCCTGGACAGGCCCCAGGCGGGCTACACCTTC

j_call: TRBJ1-6
d_call: TRBD1
clone_size: NA
v_call: TRBV30
cdr3_aa: CAWSRQGLSSPLHF
cdr3_nt: TGTGCCTGGAGTAGACAGGGGTTAAGTTCACCCCTCCACTTT

j_call: TRBJ1-2
d_call: TRBD1
clone_size: NA
v_call: TRBV28
cdr3_aa: CASIPDPGQGNYGYTF
cdr3_nt: TGTGCCAGCATCCCGGATCCGGGACAGGGTAACTATGGCTACACCTTC

j_call: TRBJ1-4
d_call: NA
clone_size: NA
v_call: TRBV7-2
cdr3_aa: CASSLGQSNEKLFF
cdr3_nt: TGTGCCAGCAGCTTAGGACAAAGTAATGAAAAACTGTTTTTT

j_call: TRBJ1-5
d_call: TRBD1
clone_size: NA
v_call: TRBV6-6
cdr3_aa: CASSYWETGTNQPQHF
cdr3_nt: TGTGCCAGCAGTTACTGGGAGACAGGGACAAATCAGCCCCAGCATTTT

j_call: TRBJ1-1
d_call: NA
clone_size: NA
v_call: TRBV29-1
cdr3_aa: CSVEGGRAGTEAFF
cdr3_nt: TGCAGCGTTGAAGGGGGCAGGGCTGGCACTGAAGCTTTCTTT

j_call: TRBJ2-3
d_call: TRBD2
clone_size: NA
v_call: TRBV3-1/TRBV3-2
cdr3_aa: CASSQALAGAGRTDTQYF
cdr3_nt: TGTGCCAGCAGCCAAGCCCTAGCGGGGGCGGGGAGGACAGATACGCAGTATTTT

j_call: TRBJ2-5
d_call: NA
clone_size: once
v_call: TRBV9
cdr3_aa: CASSPSTHGETQYF
cdr3_nt: TGTGCCAGCAGCCCGAGCACCCACGGGGAGACCCAGTACTTC

j_call: TRBJ2-1
d_call: TRBD2
clone_size: NA
v_call: TRBV9
cdr3_aa: CASSGLAGGPGNEQFF
cdr3_nt: TGTGCCAGCAGCGGACTAGCGGGGGGGCCGGGCAATGAGCAGTTCTTC

j_call: TRBJ2-3
d_call: TRBD2
clone_size: NA
v_call: TRBV4-1
cdr3_aa: CASSRASGGQSTDTQYF
cdr3_nt: TGCGCCAGCAGCCGGGCTAGCGGGGGGCAGAGCACAGATACGCAGTATTTT

j_call: TRBJ2-3
d_call: NA
clone_size: NA
v_call: TRBV3-1/TRBV3-2
cdr3_aa: CASRGVGGAKDTQYF
cdr3_nt: TGTGCCAGCCGGGGAGTGGGGGGGGCGAAAGATACGCAGTATTTT

j_call: TRBJ1-2
d_call: TRBD1
clone_size: NA
v_call: TRBV19
cdr3_aa: CASSIFTGGSYGYTF
cdr3_nt: TGTGCCAGTAGTATATTTACAGGGGGCAGCTATGGCTACACCTTC

j_call: TRBJ2-6
d_call: NA
clone_size: NA
v_call: TRBV6-2/TRBV6-3
cdr3_aa: CASSSPPTGANVLTF
cdr3_nt: TGTGCCAGCAGTTCCCCCCCCACTGGGGCCAACGTCCTGACTTTC

j_call: TRBJ2-3
d_call: NA
clone_size: NA
v_call: TRBV14
cdr3_aa: CASSFHGGADTQYF
cdr3_nt: TGTGCCAGCAGCTTTCACGGGGGAGCAGATACGCAGTATTTT

j_call: TRBJ1-1
d_call: NA
clone_size: NA
v_call: TRBV29-1
cdr3_aa: CSAKGGGTEAFF
cdr3_nt: TGCAGCGCCAAAGGGGGTGGGACTGAAGCTTTCTTT

j_call: TRBJ2-7
d_call: NA
clone_size: NA
v_call: TRBV5-4
cdr3_aa: CASSSPPGHGTYEQYF
cdr3_nt: TGTGCCAGCAGCTCGCCCCCGGGACACGGAACCTACGAGCAGTACTTC

j_call: TRBJ2-7
d_call: NA
clone_size: few
v_call: TRBV5-1
cdr3_aa: CASSLWHSSYEQYF
cdr3_nt: TGCGCCAGCAGCTTGTGGCACAGCTCCTACGAGCAGTACTTC

j_call: TRBJ1-6
d_call: NA
clone_size: NA
v_call: TRBV6-5
cdr3_aa: CASRTRGGNSPLHF
cdr3_nt: TGTGCCAGCAGGACGCGGGGAGGTAATTCACCCCTCCACTTT

j_call: TRBJ2-1
d_call: TRBD2
clone_size: NA
v_call: TRBV5-1
cdr3_aa: CASSWPGTSGGAYNEQFF
cdr3_nt: TGCGCCAGCAGCTGGCCCGGGACTAGCGGGGGGGCCTACAATGAGCAGTTCTTC